These T cell receptor beta chains were read from a single sample in a study of blood T cell repertoires in COVID-19. The method was immunoSEQ multiplex PCR; TCRdb's version includes in-frame clones alone and lacks a portion of them. The data show fewer than 200,000 clones, approximately 85% seen once. Sequences were obtained from peripheral blood. The receptor source for this set is a woman older than 75 with acute or convalescent COVID-19. CDR3s include the opening cysteine and the closing phenylalanine or tryptophan. A D gene is named only where the DNA matches it firmly. Where a row states a size, it is once, few, many or the class of an expanded clone; other rows omit it.

TRBD2,.,TRBV4-3,TRBJ2-2,CASSQGISGGINTGELFF,TGCGCCAGCAGCCAAGGAATATCGGGGGGTATCAACACCGGGGAGCTGTTTTTT
TRBD1,.,TRBV7-2,TRBJ1-2,CASSLGQGGYGYTF,TGTGCCAGCAGCTTAGGGCAGGGGGGTTATGGCTACACCTTC
TRBD2,.,TRBV5-1,TRBJ2-1,CASSLGTSSYNEQFF,TGCGCCAGCAGCTTAGGGACTAGTTCCTACAATGAGCAGTTCTTC
TRBD1,.,TRBV6-6,TRBJ2-6,CASSLGRQGTSGANVLTF,TGTGCCAGCAGTCTGGGAAGACAGGGGACCTCTGGGGCCAACGTCCTGACTTTC
.,.,TRBV21-1,TRBJ2-2,CASRTGLEHRGAVF,TGTGCCAGCAGGACAGGACTCGAACACCGGGGAGCTGTTTTT
.,.,TRBV19,TRBJ1-1,CASMKEGSRYTEAFF,TGTGCCAGTATGAAGGAGGGAAGTAGGTACACTGAAGCTTTCTTT
.,.,TRBV11-2,TRBJ1-6,CASSLVTGFPLHF,TGTGCCAGCAGCTTAGTAACAGGGTTTCCCCTCCACTTT
.,.,TRBV5-1,TRBJ1-1,CASSHGLLNTEAFF,TGCGCCAGCAGCCACGGACTGCTGAACACTGAAGCTTTCTTT
.,.,TRBV10-3,TRBJ1-2,CAISEFSRDTNYGYTF,TGTGCCATCAGTGAGTTCAGCAGGGACACTAACTATGGCTACACCTTC
TRBD2,once,TRBV27,TRBJ2-1,CASSTIAGPSSYNEQFF,TGTGCCAGCAGTACCATAGCGGGGCCGAGCTCCTACAATGAGCAGTTCTTC
.,.,TRBV11-3,TRBJ2-1,CASSSGLANSDNEQFF,TGTGCCAGCAGCTCGGGTTTGGCGAACTCTGACAATGAGCAGTTCTTC
TRBD1,.,TRBV19,TRBJ1-5,CASRQGEGNQPQHF,TGTGCCAGTAGGCAGGGGGAAGGCAATCAGCCCCAGCATTTT
.,.,TRBV11-3,TRBJ2-3,CASSFGGLTDTQYF,TGTGCCAGCAGCTTCGGCGGTCTCACAGATACGCAGTATTTT
TRBD1,.,TRBV2,TRBJ1-5,CASTEGQGANQPQHF,TGTGCCAGCACTGAAGGACAGGGAGCCAATCAGCCCCAGCATTTT
.,many,TRBV3-1/TRBV3-2,TRBJ1-2,CASSQGFRTDGYTF,TGTGCCAGCAGCCAAGGTTTCAGGACAGATGGCTACACCTTC
TRBD1,once,TRBV7-8,TRBJ2-6,CASTKTGQVIAGANVLTF,TGTGCCAGCACCAAAACGGGACAGGTTATCGCTGGGGCCAACGTCCTGACTTTC
.,once,TRBV7-2,TRBJ1-2,CASSLGPIQGGYGYTF,TGTGCCAGCAGCCTGGGGCCGATCCAGGGCGGCTATGGCTACACCTTC
TRBD1,.,TRBV19,TRBJ2-7,CASSIAQGSHYEQYF,TGTGCCAGTAGTATTGCACAGGGGTCCCACTACGAGCAGTACTTC
.,.,TRBV20-1,TRBJ2-7,CSASHPGLSYEQYF,TGCAGTGCTAGTCATCCAGGCCTTTCCTACGAGCAGTACTTC
TRBD2,.,TRBV11-3,TRBJ2-5,CASSLGRTSGQETQYF,TGTGCCAGCAGCTTAGGGAGGACTAGCGGACAAGAGACCCAGTACTTC
.,.,TRBV5-5,TRBJ1-4,CASSLAVATNEKLFF,TGTGCCAGCAGCTTGGCCGTTGCAACTAATGAAAAACTGTTTTTT
.,.,TRBV7-2,TRBJ1-4,CASSLGRRGAQEKLFF,TGTGCCAGCAGCTTAGGTCGTCGGGGGGCGCAGGAAAAACTGTTTTTT
.,.,TRBV15,TRBJ2-7,CATSRDPGPYEQYF,TGTGCCACCAGCAGAGATCCAGGGCCCTACGAGCAGTACTTC
TRBD1,.,TRBV9,TRBJ1-2,CASSLAIGGGYTF,TGTGCCAGCAGCTTAGCCATAGGGGGCGGCTACACCTTC
.,.,TRBV7-2,TRBJ2-3,CASSLAGGSTDTQYF,TGTGCCAGCAGCTTAGCTGGGGGGAGCACAGATACGCAGTATTTT
TRBD2,.,TRBV19,TRBJ2-1,CASSIPSLAGGHEQFF,TGTGCCAGTAGTATCCCTTCGCTAGCGGGGGGTCATGAGCAGTTCTTC
TRBD2,.,TRBV7-8,TRBJ2-2,CASSPGGTGELFF,TGTGCCAGCAGCCCCGGGGGGACCGGGGAGCTGTTTTTT
.,.,TRBV27,TRBJ1-3,CASSFRVGNTIYF,TGTGCCAGCAGTTTCAGGGTTGGAAACACCATATATTTT
TRBD1,.,TRBV5-6,TRBJ1-4,CASSLSGGGEKLFF,TGTGCCAGCAGCTTGTCAGGGGGTGGTGAAAAACTGTTTTTT
TRBD1,.,TRBV7-9,TRBJ1-4,CASSLGRGQNEKLFF,TGTGCCAGCAGCTTAGGCCGGGGACAGAATGAAAAACTGTTTTTT
.,.,TRBV2,TRBJ1-6,CASRSGTRGNSPLHF,TGTGCCAGCAGATCGGGGACTAGAGGAAATTCACCCCTCCACTTT
TRBD1,.,TRBV25-1,TRBJ2-2,CASSEFMRDRLTGELFF,TGTGCCAGCAGTGAATTCATGCGGGACAGGTTAACGGGGGAGCTGTTTTTT
.,.,TRBV19,TRBJ1-2,CASRWGGSGYTF,TGTGCCAGCCGATGGGGAGGCAGCGGCTACACCTTC
.,.,TRBV2,TRBJ1-6,CASSEAGGARSPLHF,TGTGCCAGCAGTGAAGCTGGGGGGGCGCGTTCACCCCTCCACTTT
.,.,TRBV5-1,TRBJ1-2,CASSPLGGVYGYTF,TGCGCCAGCAGCCCTTTGGGGGGGGTTTATGGCTACACCTTC
.,.,TRBV3-1/TRBV3-2,TRBJ1-5,CASSQRGGGNQPQHF,TGTGCCAGCAGCCAGCGCGGGGGAGGCAATCAGCCCCAGCATTTT
.,once,TRBV30,TRBJ1-1,CAWSQGEEGTEAFF,TGTGCCTGGAGCCAAGGGGAGGAGGGCACTGAAGCTTTCTTT
.,.,TRBV29-1,TRBJ1-1,CSVARGGNTEAFF,TGCAGCGTGGCGAGGGGGGGGAACACTGAAGCTTTCTTT
TRBD2,.,TRBV12-5,TRBJ2-1,CASGLVREGEQFF,TGTGCTAGTGGTTTGGTACGGGAGGGTGAGCAGTTCTTC
.,few,TRBV19,TRBJ1-5,CASRQYNQPQHF,TGTGCCAGTAGGCAGTACAATCAGCCCCAGCATTTT
TRBD2,once,TRBV7-9,TRBJ2-7,CASSNISGRADYEQYF,TGTGCCAGCAGCAATATTAGCGGGAGGGCCGACTACGAGCAGTACTTC
.,.,TRBV11-2,TRBJ1-1,CASSVRRTTNTEAFF,TGTGCCAGCAGCGTCCGTAGGACAACGAACACTGAAGCTTTCTTT
TRBD1,.,TRBV6-5,TRBJ1-2,CASTRTGTNYGYTF,TGTGCCAGCACCCGGACAGGGACCAACTATGGCTACACCTTC